Listed here are 21 T cell receptor beta chains from one sample, sequenced in a study of post-analysis software for immune sequencing data. General observations from the study: Relative to controls, patients had 4 or 5 TRBV segments at higher frequency, with TRBV5-6, TRBV5-1 and TRBV20-1 among these.

Unique molecular identifiers had been added to the TCR beta cDNA libraries. TCRdb recomputed calls from the PCR reads with MiXCR, one row per CDR3 protein. The sample yields roughly 600,000 distinct CDR3 sequences, 44% seen once. Their antigens remain unidentified. The sequencing input was blood. All receptors come from a girl under 18 with multiple sclerosis.

This clonotype was seen a handful of times. The chain combines TRBV5-5 with TRBJ2-1; 9 nucleotides agree with TRBD2. The CDR3 is 16 residues long. V was clipped by 2 bases and J by 2 bases; unmatched bases: 5. Germline-derived CDR1 and CDR2 are SGHKS and YYEKEE (reference sequence). The CDR3 DNA reads as TGTGCCAGCAGCTTACTCGGCGGGAGGGCCTACAATGAGCAGTTCTTC. Its protein is CASSLLGGRAYNEQFF.

V usage is TRBV29-1 and J usage is TRBJ2-3; 10 nucleotides match TRBD2. Germline values: CDR1 SQVTM, CDR2 ANQGSEA. The CDR3 is made up of 14 amino acids. The J segment lost 1 base and the V segment lost 5 bases, leaving 3 bases of the junction unmatched. The CDR3 coding sequence is TGCAGCGTTCGGAGCGGGAGGGGCACAGATACGCAGTATTTT. It codes for CSVRSGRGTDTQYF.

Of note for this clonotype: The junction shows a germline mismatch at one end, possibly a read error. The CDR3 reads CASGLKASNQPQHF. The DNA for the CDR3 is TGTGCCAGCGGTTTAAAAGCCAGTAATCAGCCCCAGCATTTT. The chain links TRBV12-3 or TRBV12-4 to TRBJ1-5, with unresolved D. This CDR3 is 14 amino acids long.

The gene calls are TRBV6-4 and TRBJ2-3; 8 bases are shared with TRBD1. Germline V gene lookup returns CDR1 MRHNA and CDR2 SNTAGT. The J segment lost 2 bases and the V segment lost 3 bases, leaving 1 base of the junction unmatched. This CDR3 spans 14 amino acids. The CDR3 DNA sequence: TGTGCCAGCAGTGAGGACAGGGACACAGATACGCAGTATTTT. Translation: CASSEDRDTDTQYF.

This chain links TRBV28 with TRBJ2-7; D could derive from TRBD1 or TRBD2 (5 bases each). Germline CDR1 reads MDHEN; CDR2 reads SYDVKM. V lost 6 bases to trimming and J lost 0 bases, with 18 bases between them. The CDR3 is 16 amino acids. The CDR3 nucleotides are TGTGCCAGCAGGTTAAATTCCGGGACCTACTCCTACGAGCAGTACTTC. Translation gives CASRLNSGTYSYEQYF. Variable domain in full (rest from reference TRBV28 and TRBJ2-7): DVKVTQSSRYLVKRTGEKVFLECVQDMDHENMFWYRQDPGLGLRLIYFSYDVKMKEKGDIPEGYSVSREKKERFSLILESASTNQTSMYLCASRLNSGTYSYEQYFGPGTRLTVT.

J is TRBJ1-4 and V is TRBV3-1; 7 bases map to TRBD1. Per germline, CDR1 LGHDT and CDR2 YNNKEL (reference sequence). The CDR3 has 15 residues. The J segment lost 8 bases and the V segment lost 4 bases, leaving 10 bases of the junction unmatched. The CDR3 sequence: CASSPSTGSREKLFF. The CDR3, as DNA: TGTGCCAGCAGCCCGTCGACAGGGTCAAGGGAAAAACTGTTTTTT.

V and J are TRBV10-3 and TRBJ1-5, with D hard to call. V lost 4 bases and J 6 bases, leaving 10 bases between the germline ends. This CDR3 has 13 amino acids. Germline lookup yields CDR1 ENHRY and CDR2 SYGVKD. CDR3: CAISGGFGQPQHF. The CDR3 DNA reads TGTGCCATCAGTGGAGGGTTTGGTCAGCCCCAGCATTTT.

V is TRBV12-3 or TRBV12-4 and J is TRBJ2-5; the D gene is possibly TRBD1 (6 bases). Trimming pared 3 bases from V and 5 bases from J, leaving 19 bases between. The CDR3 spans 16 residues. The CDR3 sequence: CASSLDPDRPEETQYF. CDR3 sequence (DNA): TGTGCCAGCAGTTTGGACCCAGACAGGCCTGAGGAGACCCAGTACTTC.

V and J are TRBV5-1 and TRBJ2-7; the D is unclear. V lost 4 bases, J lost 4 bases, and 15 bases lay in between. Germline CDR1 is SGHRS and CDR2 is YFSETQ. The CDR3 covers 14 residues. CDR3 DNA sequence: TGCGCCAGCAGCCGGGCGGCCCGATCTTACGAGCAGTACTTC. It translates to CASSRAARSYEQYF.

Concerning this clonotype: The missing conserved phenylalanine or tryptophan at the end of this CDR3 makes a read error likely. The limits of the CDR3 on the DNA are not certain, so only TCRdb's listed CDR3 is given. This chain joins TRBV12-3 or TRBV12-4 and TRBJ2-3; TRBD1, as called in the table, went unchecked against the DNA. The CDR3 contains 15 residues when both ends are counted. The CDR3 sequence is CASSLTGSSADTEYS.

Worth noting for this clonotype: In this CDR3 the conserved last residue, phenylalanine or tryptophan, is missing, so a read error is likely. The chain combines TRBV12-3 or TRBV12-4 with TRBJ2-3; D is possibly TRBD1 or TRBD2 (5 bases each). The CDR3 length is 17 residues. Trimming left V 5 bases short and J 4 bases short, with 22 bases between. CDR3: CASSPFLDSSSADTQYS. The CDR3, as DNA: TGTGCCAGCAGTCCCTTTTTAGACAGCAGTAGCGCAGATACGCAGTATTCT.

The rearrangement uses TRBV3-1 and TRBJ1-1; D is unclear. The V end was cut by 0 bases, the J end by 0 bases, with 5 bases between. The CDR3 loop spans 14 amino acids. Germline values: CDR1 LGHDT, CDR2 YNNKEL (reference sequence). CDR3: CASSQDRMNTEAFF. In nucleotides, the CDR3 is TGTGCCAGCAGCCAAGACAGGATGAACACTGAAGCTTTCTTT.

With respect to this clonotype: Its ends do not fully match the called genes, so a read error is possible. The genes are TRBV12-3 or TRBV12-4 and TRBJ2-6, with TRBD1 as a possible D gene (5 bases). This CDR3 comprises 13 residues. This CDR3 reads CASRTSGANVRTF. In DNA, the CDR3 is TGTGCCAGCAGGACTTCTGGGGCCAACGTCCGGACTTTC.

This chain uses TRBV10-3 with TRBJ2-5; no clear D. The assigned J gene may be wrong: the sequence end matches TRBJ2-7 better. This CDR3 region has 11 residues. Germline loops: CDR1 ENHRY, CDR2 SYGVKD. This chain's CDR3 is CAIADNYEQYF. For the CDR3, the DNA is TGTGCCATCGCCGACAACTACGAGCAGTACTTC.

This chain links TRBV20-1 with TRBJ1-1; no clear D. V lost 5 bases and J 4 bases, leaving 23 bases between the germline ends. Per the germline V gene, CDR1 is DFQATT and CDR2 is SNEGSKA (reference sequence). The CDR3 is made up of 16 amino acids. The DNA for the CDR3 is TGCAGTGCTGCGGGAACCGGAGGCGGGATGGGCACTGAAGCTTTCTTT. It yields the protein CSAAGTGGGMGTEAFF.

The chain couples TRBV9 to TRBJ2-1; maybe TRBD2 (5 bases). The V and J ends lost 5 bases and 2 bases respectively, with 17 bases between them. This CDR3 has 16 amino acids. Germline CDR1 is SGDLS and CDR2 is YYNGEE. The CDR3 nucleotides read TGTGCCAGCAGTCCATGGACTGGGGAACCCTACAATGAGCAGTTCTTC. It translates to CASSPWTGEPYNEQFF. The whole variable domain, filled in from reference TRBV9 and TRBJ2-1, reads DSGVTQTPKHLITATGQRVTLRCSPRSGDLSVYWYQQSLDQGLQFLIQYYNGEERAKGNILERFSAQQFPDLHSELNLSSLELGDSALYFCASSPWTGEPYNEQFFGPGTRLTVL.

The chain has TRBV11-2 and TRBJ1-1; TRBD1 is a possible D gene (6 bases). This CDR3 has 15 amino acids. Germline V gene data show CDR1 as SGHAT and CDR2 as FQNNGV. The V and J ends lost 5 bases and 1 base respectively, with 14 bases between them. CDR3 in DNA: TGTGCCAGCAGCCCAGAACAGGGCCCGAACACTGAAGCTTTCTTT. This encodes CASSPEQGPNTEAFF.

The J gene is TRBJ2-1, the V gene TRBV29-1; 12 bases match TRBD2. V shed 6 bases, J shed 2 bases, and the junction held 2 bases outside the gene matches. Per the germline V gene, CDR1 is SQVTM and CDR2 is ANQGSEA. The CDR3 is made up of 14 amino acids. In DNA form, the CDR3 reads TGCAGCGTCCGACTAGCGGGGGCCTACAATGAGCAGTTCTTC. Its protein product is CSVRLAGAYNEQFF.

The CDR3 loop reads CSASAGTGDYEQYF. CDR3 DNA: TGCAGTGCTTCTGCCGGGACAGGGGATTACGAGCAGTACTTC. V is TRBV20-1 and J is TRBJ2-7, with 10 bases fitting TRBD1. The CDR3 is 14 amino acids. The germline CDR1 and CDR2 sequences are DFQATT and SNEGSKA (reference sequence). V shed 5 bases and J 4 bases; nucleotides not matched to a gene: 8.

In its sample, this clonotype was seen a few times. The rearrangement uses TRBV13 and TRBJ2-5; 9 bases line up with TRBD1. Germline V gene sequence: CDR1 PRHDT, CDR2 FYEKMQ (reference sequence). This CDR3 region has 15 residues. The junction had 8 bases not matched to a gene; V was cut back by 4 bases and J by 5 bases. DNA for the CDR3: TGTGCCAGCAGCTCCCTGGACAGGGGAAGGGAGACCCAGTACTTC. As protein: CASSSLDRGRETQYF.

This clonotype was detected only once. The chain recombines TRBV7-9 with TRBJ1-1; TRBD1 matches 9 bases. Trimming cost V 5 bases and J 4 bases; bases outside gene matches: 8. This CDR3 comprises 15 residues. Germline V gene data show CDR1 as SEHNR and CDR2 as FQNEAQ (reference sequence). CDR3 in amino acids: CASSAGQGFVTEAFF. The CDR3 DNA follows: TGTGCCAGCAGCGCCGGACAGGGGTTTGTCACTGAAGCTTTCTTT.